The 27 T cell receptor beta chains listed next were all sequenced from one sample in a study of blood T cell repertoires in COVID-19. Sequencing used immunoSEQ multiplex PCR; TCRdb keeps in-frame clones, though not all of them. The data hold 150,000 to 200,000 clones, with roughly four fifths observed a single time. The sequencing input was peripheral blood. Receptor source: a woman between 65 and 79 years old with COVID-19, enrolled during active disease.

V and J are TRBV28 and TRBJ2-7; D not resolved. Trimming took off 2 bases at V and 4 bases at J, with 6 bases between the two ends. The CDR3 has 12 residues. Germline V gene sequence: CDR1 MDHEN, CDR2 SYDVKM. CDR3 sequence reads: CASSLAPYEQYF. Here the CDR3 DNA reads TGTGCCAGCAGTTTAGCGCCGTACGAGCAGTACTTC.

This chain links TRBV1 with TRBJ1-4; TRBD1, the table's D call, was not compared with the DNA. TRBV1 is a listed pseudogene. The CDR3 sequence is 14 residues long. This chain's CDR3 is CTSGRQGPNEKLFF. CDR3 nucleotide sequence: TGCACCAGCGGAAGACAGGGTCCTAATGAAAAACTGTTTTTT.

The chain carries TRBV29-1 and TRBJ1-1; 8 bases map to TRBD1. Germline assignment: CDR1 SQVTM and CDR2 ANQGSEA. J was trimmed by 1 base and V by 1 base; bases with no gene match: 8. The CDR3 is 16 residues long. For the CDR3, the DNA is TGCAGCGTTGAAGTCGCCTTGACAGGGGAGAACACTGAAGCTTTCTTT. Protein: CSVEVALTGENTEAFF.

This rearrangement joins TRBV6-4 to TRBJ2-7; TRBD2 matches 7 bases. The CDR3 has 15 amino acids. CDR1 and CDR2 (germline): MRHNA, SNTAGT. V was clipped by 5 bases and J by 1 base; unmatched bases: 8. In nucleotides, the CDR3 is TGTGCCAGCAGTTCCCAATGGGAGGGGTCCTACGAGCAGTACTTC. Translated, it gives CASSSQWEGSYEQYF.

The chain joins TRBV14 to TRBJ1-1, with D hard to call. V was trimmed by 2 bases and J by 4 bases, leaving 8 bases between them. Germline values: CDR1 SGHDN, CDR2 FVKESK. The CDR3 is made up of 13 amino acids. CDR3 loop: CASSQFIRTEAFF. CDR3 coding DNA: TGTGCCAGCAGCCAATTTATCCGCACTGAAGCTTTCTTT.

This rearrangement joins TRBV7-9 to TRBJ2-7, with TRBD2 matching 7 bases. V lost 1 base and J lost 7; bases outside the gene matches: 7. This CDR3 region has 14 residues. CDR1 SEHNR and CDR2 FQNEAQ come from the germline V gene (reference sequence). CDR3 residues: CASSLEAAGAEQYF. CDR3 sequence (DNA): TGTGCCAGCAGCTTAGAAGCGGCGGGAGCAGAGCAGTACTTC.

The chain employs TRBV20-1 and TRBJ2-5, with D possibly matching TRBD1 (5 bases). The V gene lost 3 bases and the J gene lost 2 bases, with 16 bases spanning the gap. Per germline, CDR1 DFQATT and CDR2 SNEGSKA (reference sequence). The CDR3 contains 15 residues. The CDR3 region is CSASFSGARQETQYF. In DNA, the CDR3 is TGCAGTGCTAGTTTTAGTGGGGCCCGGCAAGAGACCCAGTACTTC.

V is TRBV14 and J is TRBJ2-1; D remains ambiguous. The CDR3 totals 15 residues. Germline CDR1 and CDR2: SGHDN and FVKESK. V lost 3 bases and J lost 5, with 14 bases in between. The CDR3 sequence: CASSHNSNANNEQFF. The CDR3 nucleotides read TGTGCCAGCAGCCATAACTCGAATGCGAACAATGAGCAGTTCTTC.

The V and J genes are TRBV4-2 and TRBJ2-1; tentative D call: TRBD1 (6 bases). The CDR3 is 15 residues long. Trimming removed 4 bases at V and 5 bases at J, with 15 bases between. CDR1 and CDR2 (germline): LGHNA, YNFKEQ. The CDR3 protein is CASSLLGQSNNEQFF. DNA for the CDR3: TGTGCCAGCAGCCTCCTCGGACAGTCAAACAATGAGCAGTTCTTC.

This clone appeared a few times. The J gene is TRBJ2-2, the V gene TRBV6-2 or TRBV6-3; D is perhaps TRBD2 (5 bases). This CDR3 is built from 16 residues. Germline V gene lookup returns CDR1 MNHEY and CDR2 SVGEGT. V gave up 6 bases and J gave up 3 bases, with 17 bases separating them. This chain's CDR3 is CASSPYPPGDTGELFF. CDR3 bases: TGTGCCAGCAGCCCTTACCCCCCCGGGGACACCGGGGAGCTGTTTTTT.

The chain recombines TRBV5-1 with TRBJ2-1, with TRBD1 matching over 10 bases. CDR1 and CDR2 from the germline V gene are SGHRS and YFSETQ. V lost 3 bases and J lost 9; bases outside the gene matches: 9. CDR3 length: 15 residues. The CDR3, as DNA: TGCGCCAGCAGCTCGGGACAGGGGACGCCATTTGAGCAGTTCTTC. It yields the protein CASSSGQGTPFEQFF.

This clone occurred once. This rearrangement joins TRBV19 to TRBJ1-1; D is undetermined. Germline V CDR1 and CDR2: LNHDA, SQIVND (reference sequence). There are 14 residues in the CDR3. Trimming cost V 1 base and J 9 bases, with 15 bases left between them. CDR3 protein: CASSIGEPGGKAFF. The CDR3 DNA is TGTGCCAGTAGTATAGGGGAGCCGGGAGGAAAAGCTTTCTTT.

Points on this clone: The DNA is left out, because the CDR3 cannot be placed on it with certainty; the CDR3 is given as TCRdb lists it. This sequence joins TRBV28 and TRBJ1-1; TRBD1 is taken as the D call from the table, unchecked against the DNA. The CDR3 contains 15 residues when both ends are counted. CDR1 and CDR2 (germline): MDHEN, SYDVKM. The CDR3 here is CASSSSDRRTVSAFF.

The chain couples TRBV10-3 to TRBJ2-2, with TRBD2 identical over 10 bases. Germline values: CDR1 ENHRY, CDR2 SYGVKD. The CDR3 has 16 residues. The ends lost 6 bases at V and 4 bases at J; junction bases unmatched: 8. The CDR3 here is CAIRVTSGSFTGELFF. The CDR3 DNA reads TGTGCCATCAGAGTGACTAGCGGGTCCTTCACCGGGGAGCTGTTTTTT.

This clone was counted a single time. The V and J genes are TRBV11-3 and TRBJ2-3, with D maybe TRBD2 (6 bases). The CDR3 runs 15 residues. The germline V and J ends were trimmed by 1 base and 2 bases, with 10 bases remaining between them. Germline CDR1 is SGHNT and CDR2 is YENEEA. The CDR3 is CASSLAGSDTDTQYF. CDR3 nucleotide sequence: TGTGCCAGCAGCTTAGCCGGGAGTGACACAGATACGCAGTATTTT.

The rearrangement links TRBV18 to TRBJ2-1; weak D call: TRBD2 (6 bases). The V gene's germline CDR1 is KGHSH and CDR2 LQKENI. The CDR3 is 17 residues long. V was trimmed by 3 bases and J by 8 bases, leaving 23 bases between them. The CDR3 here is CASSPNIFAGYGDEQFF. CDR3 bases: TGTGCCAGCTCACCTAATATTTTTGCGGGGTATGGAGATGAGCAGTTCTTC.

The CDR3: CASSPLPTSGSNNEQFF. CDR3 sequence (DNA): TGTGCCAGCTCACCGCTCCCGACTAGCGGGAGCAACAATGAGCAGTTCTTC. V usage is TRBV18 and J usage is TRBJ2-1; 12 positions agree with TRBD2. Unmatched junction bases numbered 8, after V lost 3 bases and J lost 5 bases. CDR3 length: 17 amino acids. Per germline, CDR1 KGHSH and CDR2 LQKENI. The variable domain in full, with the rest retrieved from reference TRBV18 and TRBJ2-1, is NAGVMQNPRHLVRRRGQEARLRCSPMKGHSHVYWYRQLPEEGLKFMVYLQKENIIDESGMPKERFSAEFPKEGPSILRIQQVVRGDSAAYFCASSPLPTSGSNNEQFFGPGTRLTVL.

Here the CDR3 reads CASSLERSLSNEQFF. The CDR3 bases are TGTGCCAGCAGCTTAGAGCGGAGCCTCTCCAATGAGCAGTTCTTC. This chain links TRBV7-2 with TRBJ2-1, with D perhaps TRBD2 (5 bases). Per the germline V gene, CDR1 is SGHTA and CDR2 is FQGNSA. The CDR3 covers 15 residues. The V end was cut by 1 base, the J end by 6 bases, with 13 bases between.

The V and J genes are TRBV28 and TRBJ1-6; D ambiguous. The germline V and J ends were trimmed by 8 bases and 9 bases, with 8 bases remaining between them. CDR3 length equals 11 residues. Germline V gene lookup returns CDR1 MDHEN and CDR2 SYDVKM. The chain's CDR3 is CASAGSSPLHF. CDR3 nucleotides: TGTGCCAGCGCCGGGTCTTCACCCCTCCACTTT.

The chain uses TRBV7-2 and TRBJ1-2; D might be TRBD1 (6 bases). V lost 5 bases, J lost 4 bases, and 17 bases lay in between. This CDR3 is built from 15 residues. Germline-derived CDR1 and CDR2 are SGHTA and FQGNSA. CDR3 sequence reads: CASSGQAGAGYGYTF. Written as DNA, the CDR3 is TGTGCCAGCAGCGGACAAGCAGGGGCTGGCTATGGCTACACCTTC.

This chain joins TRBV27 and TRBJ1-1; a possible D gene is TRBD1 (5 bases). The germline CDR1 and CDR2 sequences are MNHEY and SMNVEV (reference sequence). This CDR3 is 13 amino acids long. Trimming removed 6 bases from V and 3 bases from J, with 11 bases in between. CDR3 sequence (DNA): TGTGCCAGCAGACCAGACAGATACACTGAAGCTTTCTTT. Protein product: CASRPDRYTEAFF.

Only a few counts were recorded for this clone. CDR3: CASRDRGGAEAFF. CDR3 DNA: TGTGCCAGCAGGGACAGGGGCGGAGCTGAAGCTTTCTTT. This rearrangement joins TRBV2 to TRBJ1-1, with 9 bases identical to TRBD1. V lost 6 bases and J lost 6; bases outside the gene matches: 5. Germline CDR1 is SNHLY and CDR2 is FYNNEI. The CDR3 runs 13 residues. Variable domain in full (rest from reference TRBV2 and TRBJ1-1): EPEVTQTPSHQVTQMGQEVILRCVPISNHLYFYWYRQILGQKVEFLVSFYNNEISEKSEIFDDQFSVERPDGSNFTLKIRSTKLEDSAMYFCASRDRGGAEAFFGQGTRLTVV.

The chain joins TRBV3-1 (or the pseudogene TRBV3-2) to TRBJ2-7, with 10 nucleotides matching TRBD2. Germline CDR1 is LGHDT and CDR2 is YNNKEL (reference sequence). The ends lost 4 bases at V and 5 bases at J; junction bases unmatched: 5. The CDR3 extends over 14 amino acids. CDR3 coding DNA: TGTGCCAGCAGCCTAGCGGGAGGTCAGAACGAGCAGTACTTC. Amino acid sequence: CASSLAGGQNEQYF.

The chain has TRBV6-2 or TRBV6-3 and TRBJ1-1, with 10 positions matching TRBD1. Germline lookup yields CDR1 MNHEY and CDR2 SVGEGT. The CDR3 has 16 residues. J was trimmed by 6 bases and V by 2 bases; bases with no gene match: 9. CDR3 DNA sequence: TGTGCCAGCAGTTACAATTCTGGGACAGGGGAAGCTGAAGCTTTCTTT. This sequence encodes CASSYNSGTGEAEAFF.

The CDR3 DNA reads as TGTGCCAGCAGTGACAAGTCATCGGGGGGCGGCAATCAGCCCCAGCATTTT. Residues: CASSDKSSGGGNQPQHF. The chain is built from TRBV2 and TRBJ1-5, with D possibly TRBD1 on 6 matching bases. Trimming left V 3 bases short and J 2 bases short, with 17 bases between. Germline CDR1 reads SNHLY; CDR2 reads FYNNEI. This CDR3 comprises 17 residues.

This clone is a singleton in its sample. This chain links TRBV6-2 or TRBV6-3 with TRBJ1-2, with TRBD1 as a possible D gene (6 bases). This CDR3 comprises 15 residues. Germline loops: CDR1 MNHEY, CDR2 SVGEGT. The V end lost 6 bases, the J end lost 3 bases, and 17 bases lay between the germline ends. The DNA for the CDR3 is TGTGCCAGCAGCCAACGGGGGGCCCAGCACTATGGCTACACCTTC. It is translated as CASSQRGAQHYGYTF.

The chain has TRBV28 and TRBJ2-2, with 9 nucleotides matching TRBD1. CDR1 and CDR2 (germline): MDHEN, SYDVKM. The CDR3 runs 16 residues. V lost 5 bases and J lost 6; bases outside the gene matches: 10. CDR3 amino acids: CASSQMDRGKSGELFF. CDR3 nucleotides: TGTGCCAGCAGTCAGATGGACAGGGGAAAGTCCGGGGAGCTGTTTTTT.